This T cell receptor (beta chain) was sequenced in a study of T cells after yellow fever vaccination. About the research overall: For low cell numbers, libraries were made with SMART-Seq v4 Ultra Low Input. The study's findings and limits: Weaker, the secondary response peaked sooner, at day 5 versus 15. Repertoires obtained by FACS sorting could include abundant clonotypes that entered as contaminants from the bulk population.

A note on this clonotype: Its antigen is unidentified.

A process of 5'RACE template switching, which added a universal primer site and UMIs, was used to make TCR cDNA. TCRdb reprocessed the 5' RACE reads via MiXCR and lists one record per CDR3 protein. Of approximately 510,000 distinct CDR3 sequences listed, 21% were seen once; the top ten hold less than 20%. Germline trimming cut 2 bases from V and 2 bases from J; bases unmatched to any gene: 3. The CDR3 runs to 14 residues. The germline V gene has CDR1 SGHTA and CDR2 FQGNSA. This clonotype was sampled from a man aged 18-30 years who received the YFV17D yellow fever vaccine. The chain uses TRBV7-2 and TRBJ2-7, with TRBD2 matching over 7 bases. The material was PBMCs, obtained 21 days after the first yellow fever vaccination. CDR3 nucleotide sequence: TGTGCCAGCAGCTTATTCAGCGGGGCCTACGAGCAGTACTTC. Translating gives CASSLFSGAYEQYF.